This section outlines one T cell receptor (beta chain) sequence together with its context. These data are taken from a study of blood T cell repertoires in COVID-19. Study background: Nucleic acid was either cDNA or gDNA, and it came from T cells, B-cell-depleted T cells, or PBMCs.

The J segment lost 7 bases and the V segment lost 1 base, leaving 0 bases of the junction unmatched. Germline CDR1 and CDR2: SQVTM and ANQGSEA. This CDR3 has 13 residues. Living in 24 US areas, the participants were between about 18 and 100 years of age. Participants reported their clinical history, and cohort assignment relied on those reports. Assay: immunoSEQ multiplex PCR; the TCRdb copy retains only in-frame clones and omits some. The sample has approximately 260,000 clones; roughly 87% are singletons. The specimen sequenced was PBMCs or T cells enriched from blood (not recorded which). J is TRBJ1-4 and V is TRBV29-1; 10 bases map to TRBD1. The sequence was collected from a woman between 25 and 40 years old with acute COVID-19. CDR3 in DNA: TGCAGCGTTGAAGGGACAGGGGGTGAAAAACTGTTTTTT. Translating it yields CSVEGTGGEKLFF.